A selection of T cell receptor beta chains follows, all from one sample in a study of blood T cells in healthy people across ages. One entry per CDR3 protein results from TCRdb running MiXCR on the 5' RACE reads. Among approximately 780,000 distinct CDR3 sequences, roughly 24% were seen once, and the ten largest hold 3%. These same records also appear under a second study, on T cells of mothers and their children.

Material for sequencing was blood. The source of these receptors is a boy aged 5-17 years in good health. Each CDR3 is given without its conserved first and last residue. Clone size is shown for a subset of rows, as once, few, many or a class of expanded clone.

TRBJ1-3 TRBV29-1 NA SVEAGRTNTIY
TRBJ2-2 TRBV20-1 NA SARDANRDSFTGELF
TRBJ1-4 TRBV4-1 NA ASSDRGYEKLF
TRBJ1-4 TRBV18 NA ASSPGQTNENLF
TRBJ2-5 TRBV6-5 NA ASTGVQETQY
TRBJ2-2 TRBV29-1 NA SVGSRTPTGELF
TRBJ2-7 TRBV20-1 NA SARARDRGQQY
TRBJ1-2 TRBV6-5 NA ASSYGGGFGYT
TRBJ2-5 TRBV14 few ASSLHPTSQETQY
TRBJ1-5 TRBV30 few AWSGPTNQPQH
TRBJ1-6 TRBV5-1 few ASSLWDNSPLH
TRBJ2-7 TRBV6-5 few ASSFGEHLEQY
TRBJ2-6 TRBV9 few ASSVEGYGANVLT
TRBJ1-1 TRBV21-1 few AQGYGRVEAF
TRBJ2-2 TRBV9 NA ASSVAARGRTGEPF
NA TRBV2 NA ASSEDWGDYEQY
TRBJ2-2 TRBV5-1 NA ASREMTGSTGELF
TRBJ2-5 TRBV6-5 NA ASAPSGGSEETQY
TRBJ1-6 TRBV20-1 few SAREQGTAKNSPLH
NA TRBV18 NA ASSPESQRGNEQF
TRBJ2-3 TRBV6-5 NA ASGDGSTDTQY
TRBJ2-5 TRBV7-3 few ASSLTEGGPETQY
TRBJ1-1 TRBV6-1 few ASPGGAMNTEAF
TRBJ2-7 TRBV7-9 NA ASSSVGSGAPEQY
TRBJ2-5 TRBV12-3/TRBV12-4 NA ASSATSGSQETQY
TRBJ2-1 TRBV29-1 NA SVEPPSLEQF
TRBJ2-7 TRBV2 once ASRYAGRYEQY
TRBJ2-7 TRBV5-1 NA ARSLGELLSYEQY
TRBJ1-4 TRBV20-1 few SALGANSNEKLF
TRBJ2-5 TRBV7-9 few ASSPPNLRSGRETQY
TRBJ2-5 TRBV9 few ASSVGSGGFRTQY
TRBJ2-7 TRBV29-1 NA SVTHSRGGAYEQY
TRBJ2-1 TRBV5-1 few ASSFGLEGTFRQGIFGNEQF
TRBJ1-1 TRBV20-1 NA SARGTAQNTEAF
TRBJ2-5 TRBV5-1 few ASSIRSGANQETQY
TRBJ2-5 TRBV20-1 few SAMSWETQY
TRBJ2-2 TRBV2 few ASSEGQGGTGELF
TRBJ2-5 TRBV5-1 few ASSWTAGVQETQY
TRBJ2-7 TRBV12-3/TRBV12-4 few ASSPPDRNEQY
TRBJ2-5 TRBV3-1 NA ASSQDRGTGGQRGVRETQY
TRBJ2-2 TRBV12-3/TRBV12-4 few ASTQGASTGELF
TRBJ2-5 TRBV7-9 few ASSLAGLGGTRY
TRBJ2-1 TRBV6-2/TRBV6-3 few ASSYAAGTIDNEQF
TRBJ2-3 TRBV12-3/TRBV12-4 NA AGSFKADVEY
TRBJ2-1 TRBV2 NA ASSPGVAGGRSNEQF
TRBJ2-3 TRBV20-1 few SATGRGEKSTDTQY
TRBJ1-2 TRBV13 NA ASSHGGYGYT
TRBJ2-3 TRBV12-3/TRBV12-4 NA ASSFGTRSDTQY
NA TRBV11-2 few ASSLVQGTSGEQY
TRBJ2-5 TRBV6-1 few ASSERAGGAEETQY
TRBJ2-3 TRBV7-2 NA ASSPPRGSTDTQY
TRBJ2-5 TRBV12-5 few ASGLPGTAVETQY
TRBJ1-1 TRBV5-1 few ASSLEPGGKDTEAF
TRBJ2-7 TRBV27 NA ASSLRGTRIEQY
TRBJ2-7 TRBV3-1 NA ASSLSTVSYEQY
TRBJ2-7 TRBV29-1 NA SVSVGSKGVDEQY
TRBJ1-2 TRBV4-2 NA ASSQASNYGYT
TRBJ1-2 TRBV20-1 NA SVDLINYGYT
TRBJ2-2 TRBV4-1 NA ASSQVSYRTTSNTGELF